These 9 T cell receptor beta chains originate from one sample sequenced in a study of cytomegalovirus exposure and HLA in healthy donors. Researchers ran the PCR with 60 Vbeta and 13 Jbeta primers. Clones were read by immunoSEQ multiplex PCR, and TCRdb kept only the in-frame ones, dropping some. This table has 98,000 or so clones, roughly 79% appearing once. Sequences were obtained from PBMCs. These receptors originate from a man aged 35 to 55 in good health and CMV-seronegative.

This clone has just a few counts. This sequence joins TRBV6-5 and TRBJ1-6; D unclear. Trimming removed 6 bases from V and 6 bases from J, with 6 bases in between. The CDR3 consists of 12 residues. Germline V gene lookup returns CDR1 MNHEY and CDR2 SVGAGI. The CDR3 DNA is TGTGCCAGCAGCAAATTTAATTCACCCCTCCACTTT. Translation gives CASSKFNSPLHF.

J is TRBJ1-5 and V is TRBV7-2; D is undetermined. V was clipped by 7 bases and J by 5 bases, with 9 bases between them. This CDR3 spans 12 amino acids. The V gene's germline CDR1 is SGHTA and CDR2 FQGNSA. CDR3: CASKVGDQPQHF. The CDR3 bases are TGTGCCAGCAAGGTCGGGGATCAGCCCCAGCATTTT.

The J gene is TRBJ1-1, the V gene TRBV14; D is perhaps TRBD1 (6 bases). Germline V lookup: CDR1 SGHDN, CDR2 FVKESK. The CDR3 sequence is 14 residues long. V lost 1 base and J lost 5, with 11 bases in between. The CDR3 sequence: CASSQVTGRTEAFF. Here the CDR3 DNA reads TGTGCCAGCAGCCAAGTAACAGGGCGTACTGAAGCTTTCTTT.

On this clone itself: A junction boundary mismatches the germline segment, possibly from a read error. V usage is TRBV7-9 and J usage is TRBJ2-7; TRBD1 matches 8 bases. The CDR3 covers 12 residues. Germline loops: CDR1 SEHNR, CDR2 FQNEAQ (reference sequence). The CDR3 nucleotides read TGTTCCAGCAGCTCCCGGACAGGGACGGAGTACTTC. It codes for CSSSSRTGTEYF.

CDR3: CASSSGLVIDTQYF. DNA of the CDR3: TGTGCCAGCAGCTCTGGACTAGTCATAGATACGCAGTATTTT. The J gene is TRBJ2-3, the V gene TRBV7-2; TRBD2 agrees at 7 bases. CDR3 length: 14 amino acids. Germline V gene data show CDR1 as SGHTA and CDR2 as FQGNSA. After removal of 4 bases from V and 5 bases from J, the junction contained 6 bases not matched to a gene.

V is TRBV14 and J is TRBJ2-1; TRBD2 matches 10 bases. The germline CDR1 and CDR2 sequences are SGHDN and FVKESK. The trim removed 0 bases at V and 5 bases at J, leaving 10 bases unmatched. There are 18 residues in the CDR3. The DNA for the CDR3 is TGTGCCAGCAGCCAAGATAGTAGGTTACTAGCGGGGAACAATGAGCAGTTCTTC. Translated, it gives CASSQDSRLLAGNNEQFF.

The count of this clone is one. Other DNA sequences of this sample code for an identical CDR3. CDR3 nucleotides: TGCGCCAGCAGCCAAGGACAGGGGGAGACCCAGTACTTC. Translating gives CASSQGQGETQYF. The chain has TRBV4-3 and TRBJ2-5, with 8 nucleotides matching TRBD1. V dropped 1 base and J dropped 5; count of bases not matched to a gene: 0. Germline assignment: CDR1 LGHNA and CDR2 YSLEER. This CDR3 contains 13 residues.

This clone was found a few times. This chain connects TRBV5-4 to TRBJ1-5, with D unclear. V lost 2 bases and J lost 6, with 9 bases in between. CDR1 and CDR2 from the germline V gene are SGHNT and YYREEE (reference sequence). The CDR3 runs to 13 residues. The DNA of the CDR3 is TGTGCCAGCAGCTTTTCGGGAGGTCAGCCCCAGCATTTT. Protein product: CASSFSGGQPQHF. Full variable domain (remainder filled in from reference TRBV5-4 and TRBJ1-5): ETGVTQSPTHLIKTRGQQVTLRCSSQSGHNTVSWYQQALGQGPQFIFQYYREEENGRGNFPPRFSGLQFPNYSSELNVNALELDDSALYLCASSFSGGQPQHFGDGTRLSIL.

This clone was seen a handful of times. J is TRBJ1-5 and V is TRBV27, with D tentatively TRBD1 (5 bases). V dropped 11 bases and J dropped 6 bases, with 23 bases sitting between them. From germline, CDR1 is MNHEY and CDR2 SMNVEV (reference sequence). The CDR3 consists of 15 residues. The CDR3: CASNPEGRAVQPQHF. DNA for the CDR3: TGTGCCTCCAATCCGGAGGGCAGGGCCGTTCAGCCCCAGCATTTT.